Below are 2 T cell receptor beta chains sequenced from a single sample in a study of blood T cell repertoires in COVID-19. Using immunoSEQ multiplex PCR, the repertoire was profiled, and TCRdb retains in-frame clones only, with some absent. This sample yields about 270,000 clones, of which about 82% are seen a single time; around 6% belongs to the top ten. Sequenced: peripheral blood. The receptors stem from a woman aged 80 or over with COVID-19, enrolled during active disease.

The chain combines TRBV28 with TRBJ1-2; D is ambiguous. CDR3 length: 14 amino acids. Germline V gene sequence: CDR1 MDHEN, CDR2 SYDVKM. V was cut by 4 bases and J by 2 bases, with 11 bases left in between. In DNA, the CDR3 is TGTGCCAGCAGTTCCCAGGAAGGAAACTATGGCTACACCTTC. This sequence encodes CASSSQEGNYGYTF.

The chain combines TRBV7-9 with TRBJ1-5; 7 bases agree with TRBD1. Trimming at V came to 5 bases and at J to 1 base, leaving 2 bases not matched to a gene. The length of the CDR3 is 14 residues. In germline, CDR1 is SEHNR, CDR2 FQNEAQ (reference sequence). CDR3 protein: CASSAQGSNQPQHF. The CDR3 bases are TGTGCCAGCAGCGCACAGGGGAGCAATCAGCCCCAGCATTTT.